This T cell receptor beta chain is drawn from a study of blood T cell repertoires in COVID-19. Overall study context: PBMCs, B-cell-depleted T cells, or T cells were the source of the cDNA or gDNA that made up the material.

Recruitment covered 25 or so US areas and drew participants whose ages spanned about 18 to 90 years. The method was immunoSEQ multiplex PCR; TCRdb's version includes in-frame clones alone and lacks a portion of them. The sample has about 250,000 clones; around 84% are singletons. This clone was detected only once. This CDR3 comprises 12 residues. The V gene lost 6 bases and the J gene lost 7 bases, with 9 bases spanning the gap. The receptor was isolated from a woman aged 45-59 years who had been exposed to COVID-19. Sequencing used PBMCs or T cells enriched from blood (not recorded which). V gene TRBV12-3 or TRBV12-4 combines with J gene TRBJ1-4, with D tentatively TRBD1 (5 bases). CDR3 protein: CASRGQGEKLFF. The DNA of the CDR3 is TGTGCCAGCAGGGGGCAAGGTGAAAAACTGTTTTTT.